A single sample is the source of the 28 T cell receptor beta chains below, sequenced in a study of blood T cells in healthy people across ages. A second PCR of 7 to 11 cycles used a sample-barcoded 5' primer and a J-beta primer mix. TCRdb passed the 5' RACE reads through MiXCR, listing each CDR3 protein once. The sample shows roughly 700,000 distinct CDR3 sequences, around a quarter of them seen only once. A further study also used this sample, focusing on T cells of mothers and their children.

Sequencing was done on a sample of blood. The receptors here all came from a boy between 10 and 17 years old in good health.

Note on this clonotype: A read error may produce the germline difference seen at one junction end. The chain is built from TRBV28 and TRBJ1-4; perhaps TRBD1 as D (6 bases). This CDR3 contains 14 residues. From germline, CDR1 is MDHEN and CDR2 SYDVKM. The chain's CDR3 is CASSSQGKNEKLVF. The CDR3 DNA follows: TGTGCCAGCAGTTCCCAGGGGAAGAATGAAAAACTGGTTTTT. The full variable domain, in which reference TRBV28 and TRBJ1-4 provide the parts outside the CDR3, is DVKVTQSSRYLVKRTGEKVFLECVQDMDHENMFWYRQDPGLGLRLIYFSYDVKMKEKGDIPEGYSVSREKKERFSLILESASTNQTSMYLCASSSQGKNEKLVFGSGTQLSVL.

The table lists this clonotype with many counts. CDR3 in amino acids: CASSFSSNTEAFF. CDR3 DNA sequence: TGCGCCAGCAGCTTCTCCTCGAACACTGAAGCTTTCTTT. The V and J genes are TRBV5-1 and TRBJ1-1, with unresolved D. From germline, CDR1 is SGHRS and CDR2 YFSETQ. This CDR3 comprises 13 residues. V lost 2 bases and J 1 base, leaving 6 bases between the germline ends.

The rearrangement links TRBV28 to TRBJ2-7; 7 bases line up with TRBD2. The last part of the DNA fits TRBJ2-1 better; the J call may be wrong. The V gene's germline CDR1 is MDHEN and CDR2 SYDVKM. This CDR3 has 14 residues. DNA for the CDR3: TGTGCCAGCAGTTCTAGCGGTCTTAACAATGAGCAGTTCTTC. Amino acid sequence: CASSSSGLNNEQFF.

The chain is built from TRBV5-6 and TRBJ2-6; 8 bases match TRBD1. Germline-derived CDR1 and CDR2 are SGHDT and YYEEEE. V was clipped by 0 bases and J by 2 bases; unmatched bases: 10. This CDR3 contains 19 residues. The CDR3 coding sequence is TGTGCCAGCAGCTTGGTATTAGGACAGGGACCTACTGGGGCCAACGTCCTGACTTTC. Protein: CASSLVLGQGPTGANVLTF.

The CDR3 here is CASSSQGAWNTEAFF. The CDR3 DNA reads as TGTGCCAGCAGTTCACAGGGGGCATGGAACACTGAAGCTTTCTTT. The V gene is TRBV27, the J gene TRBJ1-1, with 9 bases identical to TRBD1. Germline V gene data show CDR1 as MNHEY and CDR2 as SMNVEV (reference sequence). CDR3 length equals 15 residues. V trimming: 4 bases; J trimming: 1 base; junction bases outside the gene matches: 4.

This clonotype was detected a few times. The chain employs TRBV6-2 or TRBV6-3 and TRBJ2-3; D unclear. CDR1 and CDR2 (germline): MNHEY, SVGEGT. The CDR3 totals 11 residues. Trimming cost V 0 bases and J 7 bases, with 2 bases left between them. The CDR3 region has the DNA TGTGCCAGCAGTTACTCGTATACGCAGTATTTT. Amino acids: CASSYSYTQYF.

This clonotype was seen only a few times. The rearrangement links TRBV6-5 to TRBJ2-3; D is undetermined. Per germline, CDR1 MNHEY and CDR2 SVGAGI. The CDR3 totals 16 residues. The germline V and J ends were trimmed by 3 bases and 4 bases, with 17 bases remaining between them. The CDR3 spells CASSYLRLGMADTQYF. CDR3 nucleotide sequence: TGTGCCAGCAGTTATTTGCGGTTGGGGATGGCAGATACGCAGTATTTT.

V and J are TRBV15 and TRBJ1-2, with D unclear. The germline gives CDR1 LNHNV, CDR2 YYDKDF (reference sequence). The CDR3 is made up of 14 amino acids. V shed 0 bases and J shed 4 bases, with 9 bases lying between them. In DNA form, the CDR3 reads TGTGCCACCAGCAGAGATAAGGGAATCTATGGCTACACCTTC. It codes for CATSRDKGIYGYTF.

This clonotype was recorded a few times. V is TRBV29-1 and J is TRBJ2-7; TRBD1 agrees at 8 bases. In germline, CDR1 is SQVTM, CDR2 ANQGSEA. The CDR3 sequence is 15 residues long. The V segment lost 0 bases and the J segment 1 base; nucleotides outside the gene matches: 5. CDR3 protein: CSVEEKDRESYEQYF. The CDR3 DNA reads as TGCAGCGTTGAAGAGAAGGACAGGGAGTCCTACGAGCAGTACTTC.

CDR3 sequence (DNA): TGTGCCAGCAGTGACACAGCCTACAATGAGCAGTTCTTC. It yields the protein CASSDTAYNEQFF. This chain links TRBV6-1 with TRBJ2-1; D is unresolved. The V and J ends lost 3 bases and 2 bases respectively, with 5 bases between them. The CDR3 length is 13 residues. Germline CDR1 is MNHNS and CDR2 is SASEGT.

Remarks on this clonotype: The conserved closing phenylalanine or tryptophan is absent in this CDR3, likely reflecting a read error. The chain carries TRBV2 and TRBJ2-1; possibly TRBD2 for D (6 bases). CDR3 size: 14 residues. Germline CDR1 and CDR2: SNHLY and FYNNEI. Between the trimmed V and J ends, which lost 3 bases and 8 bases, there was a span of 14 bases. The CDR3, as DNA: TGTGCCAGCAGTGAGATCGGGAGTAGGTATGAGCAGTTCCTC. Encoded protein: CASSEIGSRYEQFL.

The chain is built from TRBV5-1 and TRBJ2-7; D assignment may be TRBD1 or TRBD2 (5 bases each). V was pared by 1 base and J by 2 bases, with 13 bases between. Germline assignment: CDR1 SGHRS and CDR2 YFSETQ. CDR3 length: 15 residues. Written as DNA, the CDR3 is TGCGCCAGCAGCTTGAACGGGGTGGGGGCCTACGAGCAGTACTTC. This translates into CASSLNGVGAYEQYF.

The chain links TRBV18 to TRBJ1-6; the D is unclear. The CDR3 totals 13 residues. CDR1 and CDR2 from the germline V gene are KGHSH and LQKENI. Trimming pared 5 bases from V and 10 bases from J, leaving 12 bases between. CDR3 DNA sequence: TGTGCCAGCTCAGCCCGGGCGGACTCACCCCTCCACTTT. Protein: CASSARADSPLHF.

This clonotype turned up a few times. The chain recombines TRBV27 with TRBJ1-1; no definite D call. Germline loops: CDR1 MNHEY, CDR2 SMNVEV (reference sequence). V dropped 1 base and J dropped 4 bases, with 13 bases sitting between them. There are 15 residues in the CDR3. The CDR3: CASSLYMGQSTEAFF. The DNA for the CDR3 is TGTGCCAGCAGTTTATATATGGGTCAGAGCACTGAAGCTTTCTTT.

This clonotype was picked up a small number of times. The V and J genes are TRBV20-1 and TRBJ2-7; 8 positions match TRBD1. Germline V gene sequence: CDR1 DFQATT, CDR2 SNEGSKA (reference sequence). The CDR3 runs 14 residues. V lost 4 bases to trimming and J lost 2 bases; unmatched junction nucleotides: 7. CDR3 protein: CSANPGTGTYEQYF. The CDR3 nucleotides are TGCAGTGCTAACCCCGGGACAGGAACCTACGAGCAGTACTTC.

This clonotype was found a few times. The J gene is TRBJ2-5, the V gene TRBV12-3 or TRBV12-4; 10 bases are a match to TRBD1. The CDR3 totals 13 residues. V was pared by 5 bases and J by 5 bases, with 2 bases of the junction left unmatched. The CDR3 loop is CASSKDRGETQYF. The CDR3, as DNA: TGTGCCAGCAGTAAGGACAGGGGGGAGACCCAGTACTTC.

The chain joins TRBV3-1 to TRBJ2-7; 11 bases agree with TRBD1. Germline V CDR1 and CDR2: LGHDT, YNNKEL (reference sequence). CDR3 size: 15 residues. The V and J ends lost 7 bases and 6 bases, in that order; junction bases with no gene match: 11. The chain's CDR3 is CASTIAGTGGSEQYF. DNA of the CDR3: TGTGCCAGCACTATCGCCGGGACAGGGGGATCCGAGCAGTACTTC.

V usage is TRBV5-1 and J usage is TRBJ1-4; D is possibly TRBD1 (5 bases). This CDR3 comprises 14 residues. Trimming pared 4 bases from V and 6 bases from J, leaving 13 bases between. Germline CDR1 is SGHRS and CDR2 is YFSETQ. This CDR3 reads CASSPLAGYEKLFF. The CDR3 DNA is TGCGCCAGCAGCCCTTTGGCAGGGTATGAAAAACTGTTTTTT.

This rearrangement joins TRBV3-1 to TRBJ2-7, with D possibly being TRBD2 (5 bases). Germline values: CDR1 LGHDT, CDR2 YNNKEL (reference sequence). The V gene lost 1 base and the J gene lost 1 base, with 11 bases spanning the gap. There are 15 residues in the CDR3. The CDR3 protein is CASSQGGPASYEQYF. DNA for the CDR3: TGTGCCAGCAGCCAAGGCGGGCCCGCTTCCTACGAGCAGTACTTC.

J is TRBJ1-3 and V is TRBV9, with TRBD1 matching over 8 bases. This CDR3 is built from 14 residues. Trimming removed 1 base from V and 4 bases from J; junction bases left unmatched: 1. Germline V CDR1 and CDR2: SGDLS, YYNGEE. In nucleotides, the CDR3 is TGTGCCAGCAGCGTAAGGACAGGGGGAAACACCATATATTTT. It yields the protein CASSVRTGGNTIYF.

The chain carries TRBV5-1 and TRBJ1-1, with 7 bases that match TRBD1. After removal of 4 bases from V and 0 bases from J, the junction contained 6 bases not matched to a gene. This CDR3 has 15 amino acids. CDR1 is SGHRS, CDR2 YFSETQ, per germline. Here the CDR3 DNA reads TGCGCCAGCAGCCTCGGACAGGCGATGAACACTGAAGCTTTCTTT. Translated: CASSLGQAMNTEAFF.

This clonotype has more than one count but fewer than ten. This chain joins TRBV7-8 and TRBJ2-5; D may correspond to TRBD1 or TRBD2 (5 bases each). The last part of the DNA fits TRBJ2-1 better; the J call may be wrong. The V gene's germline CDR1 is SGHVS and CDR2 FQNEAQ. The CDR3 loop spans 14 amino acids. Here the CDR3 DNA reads TGTGCCAGCAGCTTAGTGTTGGGGGTCCAGGCTCAGTTCTTC. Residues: CASSLVLGVQAQFF.

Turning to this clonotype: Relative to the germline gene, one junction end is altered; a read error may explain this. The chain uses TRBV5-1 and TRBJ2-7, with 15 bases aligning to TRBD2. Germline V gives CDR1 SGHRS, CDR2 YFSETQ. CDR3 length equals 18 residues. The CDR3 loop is CASSFGGLAGGSSYEQCF. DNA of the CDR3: TGCGCCAGCAGCTTCGGGGGACTAGCGGGAGGATCCAGCTACGAGCAGTGCTTC.

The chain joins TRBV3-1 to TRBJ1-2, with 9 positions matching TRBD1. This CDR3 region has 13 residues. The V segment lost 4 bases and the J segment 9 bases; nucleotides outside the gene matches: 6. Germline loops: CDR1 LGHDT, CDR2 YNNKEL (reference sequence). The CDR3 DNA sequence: TGTGCCAGCAGCCCTAATGGACAGGGGAGCTACACCTTC. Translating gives CASSPNGQGSYTF.

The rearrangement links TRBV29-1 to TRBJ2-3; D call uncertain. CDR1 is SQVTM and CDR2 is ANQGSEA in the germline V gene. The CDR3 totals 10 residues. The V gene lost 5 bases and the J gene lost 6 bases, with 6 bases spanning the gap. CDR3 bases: TGCAGCGTTAGCTTCGATACGCAGTATTTT. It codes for CSVSFDTQYF.

This CDR3 reads CASSSMMDRRSYNSPLHF. CDR3 bases: TGTGCCAGCAGCTCTATGATGGACCGCCGCTCCTATAATTCACCCCTCCACTTT. The V and J genes are TRBV7-9 and TRBJ1-6, with D uncertain. The CDR3 spans 18 residues. V was clipped by 4 bases and J by 0 bases, with 16 bases between them. The germline V gene encodes CDR1 SEHNR and CDR2 FQNEAQ (reference sequence).

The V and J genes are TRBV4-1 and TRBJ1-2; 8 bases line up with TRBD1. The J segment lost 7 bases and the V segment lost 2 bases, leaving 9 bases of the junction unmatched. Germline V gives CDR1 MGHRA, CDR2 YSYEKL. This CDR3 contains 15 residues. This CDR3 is CASSQLLGQGRGYTF. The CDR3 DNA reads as TGCGCCAGCAGCCAACTCCTAGGACAGGGTCGTGGCTACACCTTC.

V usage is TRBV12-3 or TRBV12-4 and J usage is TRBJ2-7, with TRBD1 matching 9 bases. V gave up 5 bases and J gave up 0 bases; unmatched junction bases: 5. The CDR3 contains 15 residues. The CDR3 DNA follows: TGTGCCAGCAGTCTACAGGGGGCTATCTCCTACGAGCAGTACTTC. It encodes CASSLQGAISYEQYF.